This TCR beta chain is from a study of OX40 agonist ivuxolimab in advanced cancers. Study-wide points: At doses 0.1 to 3.0 mg/kg, CD4+ and CD8+ clones expanded.

A word on this clone: As yet, its antigen is unknown.

The repertoire was sequenced with immunoSEQ multiplex PCR; TCRdb's copy has only in-frame clones and lacks some. The top ten hold 0.44% of the sample, which has tens of thousands of clones, roughly 90% seen once. Peripheral blood came from all dose cohorts at three timepoints. V gave up 8 bases and J gave up 5 bases, with 18 bases separating them. CDR1 is MNHNS, CDR2 SASEGT, per germline. The CDR3 is 14 amino acids. The rearrangement joins TRBV6-1 to TRBJ1-1, with TRBD1 as a possible D gene (6 bases). This TCR was sampled from an adult with an advanced solid tumor such as melanoma, head and neck, liver or kidney cancer. Sequences were derived from CD4+ or CD8+ T cells sorted from blood, sampled in a trial of the OX40 agonist ivuxolimab. CDR3 nucleotides: TGTGCCAGCGGAGCGGCTAGGGGGTCAACTGAAGCTTTCTTT. This encodes CASGAARGSTEAFF.